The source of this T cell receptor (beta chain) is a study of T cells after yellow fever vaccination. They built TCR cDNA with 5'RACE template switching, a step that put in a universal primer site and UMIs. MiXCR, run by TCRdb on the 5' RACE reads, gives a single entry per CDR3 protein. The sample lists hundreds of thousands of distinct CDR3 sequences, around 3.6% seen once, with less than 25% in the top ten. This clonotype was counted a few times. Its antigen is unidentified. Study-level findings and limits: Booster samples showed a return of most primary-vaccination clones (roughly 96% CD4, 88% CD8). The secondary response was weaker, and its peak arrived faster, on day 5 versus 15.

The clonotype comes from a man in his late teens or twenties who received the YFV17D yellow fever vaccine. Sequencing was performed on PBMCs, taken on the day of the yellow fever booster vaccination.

CDR3 nucleotide sequence: TGTGCCAGCAGTTTTCCCGGGACAGGGCTTGGCGGCTACACCTTC. Its protein product is CASSFPGTGLGGYTF. This sequence joins TRBV6-6 and TRBJ1-2; the match to TRBD1 covers 9 bases. The junction had 11 bases not matched to a gene; V was cut back by 4 bases and J by 8 bases. The CDR3 totals 15 residues. Germline V gene sequence: CDR1 MNHNY, CDR2 SVGAGI (reference sequence).